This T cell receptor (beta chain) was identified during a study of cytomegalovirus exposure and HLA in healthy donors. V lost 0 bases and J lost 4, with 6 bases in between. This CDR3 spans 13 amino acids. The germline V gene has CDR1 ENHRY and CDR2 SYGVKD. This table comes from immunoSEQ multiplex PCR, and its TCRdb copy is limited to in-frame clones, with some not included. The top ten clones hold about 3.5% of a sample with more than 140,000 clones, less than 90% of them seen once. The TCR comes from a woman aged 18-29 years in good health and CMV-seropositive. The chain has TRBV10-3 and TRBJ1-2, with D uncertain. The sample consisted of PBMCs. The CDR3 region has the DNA TGTGCCATCAGTGAGTCAGCGGGCTATGGCTACACCTTC. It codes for CAISESAGYGYTF.